This TCR beta chain was sequenced during a study of monozygotic twins with inflammatory bowel disease. Study-level points and caveats: By inverse Simpson index, TCRbeta diversity was lower in IBD patients than in healthy co-twins. Heterogeneous immunosuppressive treatment regimens may have introduced variability into patient repertoires.

Of note for this clonotype: Antigen unknown.

For every TCR library, about 4,000 ng of total RNA was used. TCRalpha and TCRbeta cDNA went through two nested PCRs of about 15 and 9 cycles. TCRdb reprocessed the 5' RACE reads; each CDR3 protein has one entry and no DNA is given. This table lists approximately 380,000 distinct CDR3 sequences. This CDR3 is 13 amino acids long. CDR1 is MDHEN and CDR2 is SYDVKM in the germline V gene. Sequencing was performed on blood. The source of this sequence is a human donor with ulcerative colitis or Crohn's disease, or a healthy co-twin of an affected twin (not recorded which). The gene calls are TRBV28 and TRBJ2-7; the D gene TCRdb calls, TRBD2, cannot be checked with no DNA. CDR3 sequence reads: CASSWRGAYEQYF.